The next 18 T cell receptor beta chains were all read from a single sample in a study of identical twins (dated by TCRdb to about 2016). The library relied on 5' RACE. TCRdb records Illumina HiSeq 2000 as the sequencer. Using fastp trimming at Q25 and MiXCR clonotype assembly, TCRdb reanalyzed the public sequencing data and kept in-frame beta chains. Entries that share a CDR3 protein sequence are merged under the most common genes and DNA. This sample gives a few hundred thousand distinct CDR3 sequences in total; more than 13% of them show up just once. The ten largest clones add up to approximately 1% of the sample. A further study also used this sample, focusing on yellow fever vaccine responses in identical twins.

The sample was CD4+ T cells sorted from blood. The receptors stem from a young woman in good health.

The gene calls are TRBV6-2 or TRBV6-3 and TRBJ2-1; 7 nucleotides match TRBD2. After removal of 3 bases from V and 5 bases from J, the junction contained 7 bases not matched to a gene. The CDR3 runs to 15 residues. Per the germline V gene, CDR1 is MNHEY and CDR2 is SVGEGT. CDR3 in DNA: TGTGCCAGCAGTTATCAGGGACTACGTGACAATGAGCAGTTCTTC. Translation gives CASSYQGLRDNEQFF.

This clonotype was counted a few times. The rearrangement uses TRBV7-9 and TRBJ2-7; tentative D call: TRBD1 (6 bases). The CDR3 length is 13 residues. The V end lost 2 bases, the J end lost 5 bases, and 10 bases lay between the germline ends. From germline, CDR1 is SEHNR and CDR2 FQNEAQ (reference sequence). The CDR3 nucleotides read TGTGCCAGCAGCTTAAGGACAGAAAACGAGCAGTACTTC. This translates into CASSLRTENEQYF.

The rearrangement joins TRBV5-1 to TRBJ2-1, with D possibly being TRBD2 (7 bases). This CDR3 has 17 amino acids. In germline, CDR1 is SGHRS, CDR2 YFSETQ. The V and J ends lost 3 bases and 7 bases respectively, with 23 bases between them. The CDR3 sequence is CASSWTRGAGSGNEQFF. CDR3 DNA: TGCGCCAGCAGCTGGACCCGGGGGGCGGGTTCGGGGAATGAGCAGTTCTTC.

This clonotype was counted many times. The V gene is TRBV10-3, the J gene TRBJ2-5, with D uncertain. Trimming removed 4 bases from V and 0 bases from J, with 6 bases in between. Per germline, CDR1 ENHRY and CDR2 SYGVKD. The length of the CDR3 is 13 residues. In DNA, the CDR3 is TGTGCCATCAGTGTGACCAACCAAGAGACCCAGTACTTC. Protein: CAISVTNQETQYF.

The chain carries TRBV5-5 and TRBJ2-7; D is perhaps TRBD1 (6 bases). The CDR3 covers 15 residues. The V end lost 4 bases, the J end lost 7 bases, and 21 bases lay between the germline ends. The V gene's germline CDR1 is SGHKS and CDR2 YYEKEE (reference sequence). The CDR3 DNA follows: TGTGCCAGCAGCAATTCACCCAGGGGAGTGGGGGAGCAGTACTTC. This gives the protein CASSNSPRGVGEQYF.

In this sample, this clonotype turned up a few times. The chain uses TRBV9 and TRBJ2-1, with D perhaps given as TRBD1 or TRBD2 (5 bases each). The CDR3 length is 14 residues. Trimming shortened V by 4 bases and J by 6 bases, and 14 bases separated the two germline ends. Germline V CDR1 and CDR2: SGDLS, YYNGEE. In DNA form, the CDR3 reads TGTGCCAGCAGCCCCGGACCCGGGACCAATGAGCAGTTCTTC. This codes for CASSPGPGTNEQFF.

The sample holds a few counts of this clonotype. The CDR3 protein is CASSPYRGNLPYEQYF. CDR3 DNA: TGTGCCAGCAGTCCATACAGGGGAAACCTTCCCTACGAGCAGTACTTC. This chain links TRBV28 with TRBJ2-7; TRBD1 aligns across 7 bases. Germline values: CDR1 MDHEN, CDR2 SYDVKM. V was clipped by 5 bases and J by 2 bases; unmatched bases: 12. This CDR3 contains 16 residues.

V is TRBV7-9 and J is TRBJ2-7; 10 nucleotides match TRBD2. Trimming took 3 bases from V and 5 from J; bases not matched to a gene: 7. This CDR3 is built from 15 residues. CDR1 SEHNR and CDR2 FQNEAQ come from the germline V gene (reference sequence). The CDR3 protein is CASSFLSGRANEQYF. The DNA of the CDR3 is TGTGCCAGCAGCTTTTTGAGCGGGAGGGCTAACGAGCAGTACTTC.

This clonotype was detected a few times. This chain uses TRBV20-1 with TRBJ2-1; TRBD2 might be the D (5 bases). Germline assignment: CDR1 DFQATT and CDR2 SNEGSKA (reference sequence). V lost 1 base and J lost 0, with 13 bases in between. This CDR3 is 16 amino acids long. DNA of the CDR3: TGCAGTGCTAGAGCCCCTGGTGGGAGCTCCTACAATGAGCAGTTCTTC. It specifies CSARAPGGSSYNEQFF.

This sequence joins TRBV12-3 or TRBV12-4 and TRBJ2-5, with D possibly being TRBD2 (5 bases). The germline V and J ends were trimmed by 3 bases and 0 bases, with 8 bases remaining between them. The CDR3 extends over 14 amino acids. DNA for the CDR3: TGTGCCAGCAGTTTGGCGGGTTACCAAGAGACCCAGTACTTC. It translates to CASSLAGYQETQYF.

This sequence joins TRBV12-3 or TRBV12-4 and TRBJ1-5, with D perhaps TRBD1 (5 bases). CDR3 length: 14 amino acids. V was clipped by 6 bases and J by 9 bases, with 18 bases between them. The CDR3 is CASSKVQGVGPQHF. In nucleotides, the CDR3 is TGTGCCAGCAGCAAAGTGCAGGGTGTGGGGCCCCAGCATTTT.

This clonotype was counted only a few times. V and J are TRBV20-1 and TRBJ1-4; D unclear. The CDR3 loop spans 11 amino acids. Germline V gives CDR1 DFQATT, CDR2 SNEGSKA (reference sequence). Trimming took 3 bases from V and 8 from J, leaving 7 bases between them. CDR3 sequence: CSASYSEKLFF. DNA for the CDR3: TGCAGTGCTAGTTACAGCGAAAAACTGTTTTTT.

This chain connects TRBV27 to TRBJ2-7; TRBD2 matches 10 bases. The CDR3 has 13 amino acids. The ends lost 8 bases at V and 7 bases at J; junction bases unmatched: 8. Germline V CDR1 and CDR2: MNHEY, SMNVEV (reference sequence). CDR3 sequence reads: CASGAGGSLEQYF. The CDR3, as DNA: TGTGCCAGCGGAGCGGGAGGGTCTTTGGAGCAGTACTTC.

This clonotype was seen more than once but under ten times. V is TRBV7-2 and J is TRBJ2-7; a possible D gene is TRBD2 (6 bases). The ends were cut back, 1 base at V and 2 bases at J, with 15 bases in the middle. CDR3 size: 16 residues. Germline CDR1 SGHTA, CDR2 FQGNSA. This CDR3 reads CASSLVSFPGAYEQYF. The CDR3, as DNA: TGTGCCAGCAGCTTAGTTAGTTTCCCGGGGGCCTACGAGCAGTACTTC.

The chain is built from TRBV7-2 and TRBJ2-7; TRBD2 matches 14 bases. Unmatched junction bases numbered 9, after V lost 6 bases and J lost 5 bases. CDR3 length: 16 residues. The germline V gene encodes CDR1 SGHTA and CDR2 FQGNSA. The CDR3 DNA follows: TGTGCCAGCAGTCCTGGACTAGCGGGAGGAATAAACGAGCAGTACTTC. Encoded protein: CASSPGLAGGINEQYF.

The J gene is TRBJ2-6, the V gene TRBV5-1, with D hard to call. Trimming cost V 3 bases and J 0 bases, with 10 bases left between them. Per the germline V gene, CDR1 is SGHRS and CDR2 is YFSETQ. The CDR3 loop spans 16 amino acids. CDR3 DNA sequence: TGCGCCAGCAGCTCCACGCTGCTCTCTGGGGCCAACGTCCTGACTTTC. Amino acid sequence: CASSSTLLSGANVLTF.

This clonotype came up many times. The J gene is TRBJ2-2, the V gene TRBV29-1, with a possible D match to TRBD2 (5 bases). This CDR3 spans 14 amino acids. V was cut by 4 bases and J by 5 bases, with 14 bases left in between. CDR1 is SQVTM, CDR2 ANQGSEA, per germline. The CDR3 spells CSVGVGAVTGELFF. CDR3 DNA: TGCAGCGTTGGGGTGGGAGCGGTTACCGGGGAGCTGTTTTTT.

In its sample, this clonotype was seen a few times. The chain carries TRBV9 and TRBJ1-1; maybe TRBD1 (5 bases). There are 16 residues in the CDR3. The germline V and J ends were trimmed by 7 bases and 1 base, with 20 bases remaining between them. The germline CDR1 and CDR2 sequences are SGDLS and YYNGEE. The CDR3 DNA reads TGTGCCAGCCTTCCTGGACCGGGACGCGCGAACACTGAAGCTTTCTTT. Protein: CASLPGPGRANTEAFF.